This is a list of T cell receptor beta chains from one sample in a study of CD8+ T cells in alopecia areata. Some clones are missing from TCRdb's copy, which holds only in-frame ones; the method was immunoSEQ multiplex PCR. The repertoire holds approximately 180,000 clones, with around 60% as singletons. The sequencing used CD4+ T cells sorted from blood, collected at week 0. The receptor set was obtained from a human donor with alopecia areata. CDR3s include the opening cysteine and the closing phenylalanine or tryptophan. Fields, in order: J gene, D gene, V gene, clone size, CDR3 protein, CDR3 DNA. D genes are given only for firm matches. Some rows mark clone size as missing; the rest say once, few, many or name a class of expanded clone.

j_gene: TRBJ2-1
d_gene: TRBD2
v_gene: TRBV18
abundance: .
CDR3aa: CASSPNPAGYEQFF
CDR3nt: TGTGCCAGCTCACCCAATCCAGCGGGGTATGAGCAGTTCTTC

j_gene: TRBJ1-4
d_gene: .
v_gene: TRBV30
abundance: .
CDR3aa: CAWSESNEKLFF
CDR3nt: TGTGCCTGGAGTGAGTCTAATGAAAAACTGTTTTTT

j_gene: TRBJ2-5
d_gene: TRBD2
v_gene: TRBV25-1
abundance: .
CDR3aa: CASSDFGGAGETQYF
CDR3nt: TGTGCCAGCAGTGATTTCGGGGGGGCAGGAGAGACCCAGTACTTC

j_gene: TRBJ2-1
d_gene: TRBD2
v_gene: TRBV2
abundance: few
CDR3aa: CASSDRTSGGNEQFF
CDR3nt: TGTGCCAGCAGTGATAGGACTAGCGGGGGCAATGAGCAGTTCTTC

j_gene: TRBJ2-5
d_gene: TRBD1
v_gene: TRBV6-6
abundance: .
CDR3aa: CASSYTMGQGKETQYF
CDR3nt: TGTGCCAGCAGTTACACGATGGGACAGGGAAAAGAGACCCAGTACTTC

j_gene: TRBJ2-5
d_gene: TRBD1
v_gene: TRBV30
abundance: .
CDR3aa: CSGTDVYETQYF
CDR3nt: TGTTCAGGGACAGACGTCTATGAGACCCAGTACTTC

j_gene: TRBJ1-2
d_gene: .
v_gene: TRBV29-1
abundance: .
CDR3aa: CSVAGAGYGYTF
CDR3nt: TGCAGCGTTGCGGGGGCGGGTTATGGCTACACCTTC

j_gene: TRBJ1-2
d_gene: .
v_gene: TRBV7-8
abundance: .
CDR3aa: CASSLGQGRGGYTF
CDR3nt: TGTGCCAGCAGCTTAGGGCAGGGAAGGGGTGGCTACACCTTC

j_gene: TRBJ1-5
d_gene: .
v_gene: TRBV7-2
abundance: few
CDR3aa: CASSFGTTDQPQHF
CDR3nt: TGTGCCAGCAGCTTTGGGACGACGGATCAGCCCCAGCATTTT

j_gene: TRBJ1-1
d_gene: .
v_gene: TRBV11-2
abundance: few
CDR3aa: CASSLATGLIEAFF
CDR3nt: TGTGCCAGCAGCTTAGCGACAGGACTAATTGAAGCTTTCTTT

j_gene: TRBJ1-6
d_gene: TRBD1
v_gene: TRBV2
abundance: .
CDR3aa: CASSEVTGEYSPLHF
CDR3nt: TGTGCCAGCAGTGAAGTGACAGGGGAGTATTCACCCCTCCACTTT

j_gene: TRBJ1-5
d_gene: .
v_gene: TRBV6-5
abundance: .
CDR3aa: CASTLGSSNQPQHF
CDR3nt: TGTGCCAGCACTCTGGGCTCTAGCAATCAGCCCCAGCATTTT

j_gene: TRBJ1-6
d_gene: .
v_gene: TRBV7-9
abundance: .
CDR3aa: CASSLGTGMSSYNSPLHF
CDR3nt: TGTGCCAGCAGCTTGGGTACAGGGATGAGCTCCTATAATTCACCCCTCCACTTT

j_gene: TRBJ1-3
d_gene: .
v_gene: TRBV29-1
abundance: .
CDR3aa: CSIESGNTIYF
CDR3nt: TGCAGCATTGAGTCTGGAAACACCATATATTTT

j_gene: TRBJ2-5
d_gene: .
v_gene: TRBV27
abundance: few
CDR3aa: CASSSLSSGGGETQYF
CDR3nt: TGTGCCAGCAGTTCACTCAGCTCTGGGGGTGGAGAGACCCAGTACTTC

j_gene: TRBJ1-6
d_gene: .
v_gene: TRBV30
abundance: few
CDR3aa: CAWSVSSLANSPLHF
CDR3nt: TGTGCCTGGAGTGTATCCTCCTTGGCAAATTCACCCCTCCACTTT

j_gene: TRBJ1-5
d_gene: TRBD1
v_gene: TRBV30
abundance: .
CDR3aa: CAWSSGQGIQPQHF
CDR3nt: TGTGCCTGGAGTAGCGGACAGGGTATTCAGCCCCAGCATTTT

j_gene: TRBJ1-1
d_gene: .
v_gene: TRBV6-1
abundance: .
CDR3aa: CASSEGWLDPEAFF
CDR3nt: TGTGCCAGCAGTGAAGGGTGGTTGGACCCTGAAGCTTTCTTT

j_gene: TRBJ2-5
d_gene: .
v_gene: TRBV9
abundance: .
CDR3aa: CASSFGAKETQYF
CDR3nt: TGTGCCAGCAGCTTCGGGGCCAAAGAGACCCAGTACTTC

j_gene: TRBJ1-1
d_gene: .
v_gene: TRBV11-2
abundance: .
CDR3aa: CASSLGQTMNTEAFF
CDR3nt: TGTGCCAGCAGCTTAGGGCAGACCATGAACACTGAAGCTTTCTTT

j_gene: TRBJ2-3
d_gene: .
v_gene: TRBV9
abundance: .
CDR3aa: CASSVESTQYF
CDR3nt: TGTGCCAGCAGCGTAGAAAGTACGCAGTATTTT